This TCR beta chain was sequenced during a study of metastatic and nonmetastatic thyroid tumors. Study at large: Malignant and benign thyroid patients had repertoires compared in peripheral blood and tumor or nodule tissue.

This clone occurred many times. Its matching antigen is unknown. Study-level findings and limits: As reported, TCR beta diversity in blood and tumor was significantly higher in malignant thyroid tumors than in benign nodules.

Trimming took off 0 bases at V and 0 bases at J, with 12 bases between the two ends. Germline lookup yields CDR1 DFQATT and CDR2 SNEGSKA (reference sequence). The CDR3 consists of 16 residues. Prior to thyroid surgery, none of the patients had received any treatment. Per the original data handling: In papillary thyroid cancer, a distant-metastasis classifier was built using CDR3 differences across clinicopathological groups. TCRdb re-clonotyped the PCR reads via MiXCR. TCRdb's processing, not the study's, gives the V and J calls here. Of 25,000 to 35,000 clones detected, about 15% appear once; the ten largest clones hold 4% to 5%.

Input material: blood. This receptor was taken from a female donor with papillary thyroid cancer or a benign thyroid nodule (not recorded which). Some clones in this sample may be carry-over from other donors' samples. V gene TRBV20-1 combines with J gene TRBJ1-5; D possibly corresponds to TRBD1 (5 bases). DNA for the CDR3: TGCAGTGCTAGAGACACCGGGGCCCTTAGCAATCAGCCCCAGCATTTT. Amino acids: CSARDTGALSNQPQHF.